These 18 T cell receptor beta chains came from one sample sequenced in a study of human versus mouse CDR3 diversity and MHC coevolution. Assay: immunoSEQ multiplex PCR; the TCRdb copy retains only in-frame clones and omits some. Among more than 55,000 clones listed, roughly 93% were seen once. The specimen was naive CD4+ T cells from blood. Subset in this sample: CD45RO-negative CD62L-positive naive CD4 T cells. The receptors stem from a person in their sixties or seventies in good health.

This sequence joins TRBV28 and TRBJ1-5; 7 bases align to TRBD1. The CDR3 runs 17 residues. Germline values: CDR1 MDHEN, CDR2 SYDVKM. Unmatched junction bases numbered 16, after V lost 6 bases and J lost 5 bases. CDR3: CASSLLNRGQDDQPQHF. The CDR3, as DNA: TGTGCCAGCAGCTTACTGAACAGGGGCCAGGACGATCAGCCCCAGCATTTT. Full variable domain (missing parts from reference TRBV28 and TRBJ1-5): DVKVTQSSRYLVKRTGEKVFLECVQDMDHENMFWYRQDPGLGLRLIYFSYDVKMKEKGDIPEGYSVSREKKERFSLILESASTNQTSMYLCASSLLNRGQDDQPQHFGDGTRLSIL.

The chain links TRBV4-1 to TRBJ2-5; 10 bases agree with TRBD2. This CDR3 is 16 amino acids long. Per germline, CDR1 MGHRA and CDR2 YSYEKL. V shed 0 bases, J shed 6 bases, and the junction held 7 bases outside the gene matches. CDR3 loop: CASSQEGLAGVQTQYF. The DNA of the CDR3 is TGCGCCAGCAGCCAAGAAGGGCTAGCGGGAGTGCAGACCCAGTACTTC.

This clone has only one observation. One junction end disagrees with the germline gene, perhaps due to a read error. The sample holds other DNA sequences that translate to the same CDR3. This sequence joins TRBV25-1 and TRBJ1-1, with 10 positions matching TRBD1. Germline CDR1 reads MGHDK; CDR2 reads SYGVNS. This CDR3 is 15 amino acids long. Written as DNA, the CDR3 is TGTGCCAGCAGTGAACCGGGACAGGGGAACACTGAAGCTTTCTTC. This sequence encodes CASSEPGQGNTEAFF. Together with reference TRBV25-1 and TRBJ1-1, the CDR3 gives the full variable domain: EADIYQTPRYLVIGTGKKITLECSQTMGHDKMYWYQQDPGMELHLIHYSYGVNSTEKGDLSSESTVSRIRTEHFPLTLESARPSHTSQYLCASSEPGQGNTEAFFGQGTRLTVV.

A note on this clone: Different DNA sequences within this sample yield the same CDR3. This rearrangement joins TRBV11-3 to TRBJ2-7, with TRBD1 identical over 9 bases. After removal of 3 bases from V and 5 bases from J, the junction contained 2 bases not matched to a gene. Per the germline V gene, CDR1 is SGHNT and CDR2 is YENEEA. The CDR3 contains 13 residues. This CDR3 reads CASSLGQGNEQYF. The DNA of the CDR3 is TGTGCCAGCAGCTTGGGACAGGGCAACGAGCAGTACTTC.

The gene calls are TRBV7-6 and TRBJ2-3; 13 positions agree with TRBD2. Trimming at V came to 1 base and at J to 6 bases, leaving 7 bases not matched to a gene. This CDR3 is built from 17 residues. Germline CDR1 and CDR2: SGHVS and FNYEAQ. The CDR3: CASSLEAGLAGFDTQYF. The CDR3 nucleotides are TGTGCCAGCAGCTTAGAGGCGGGACTAGCGGGATTTGATACGCAGTATTTT.

V is TRBV29-1 and J is TRBJ2-3, with 7 bases identical to TRBD1. Germline V gene sequence: CDR1 SQVTM, CDR2 ANQGSEA. V was clipped by 7 bases and J by 5 bases; unmatched bases: 9. The length of the CDR3 is 13 residues. The DNA of the CDR3 is TGCAGCGCTTTAGGACAGGCCGGAGATACGCAGTATTTT. This sequence encodes CSALGQAGDTQYF.

The V call is TRBV19, the J call TRBJ2-6, with 9 bases that match TRBD1. Germline V gene sequence: CDR1 LNHDA, CDR2 SQIVND (reference sequence). J was trimmed by 1 base and V by 5 bases; bases with no gene match: 9. The CDR3 spans 18 residues. This CDR3 is CASSPRTGASSGANVLTF. For the CDR3, the DNA is TGTGCCAGTAGTCCTCGGACAGGGGCTTCGTCTGGGGCCAACGTCCTGACTTTC.

The chain is built from TRBV6-6 and TRBJ2-1; 7 bases are shared with TRBD1. The V gene end was trimmed by 6 bases and the J gene end by 7 bases; junction bases not matched to a gene: 9. CDR3 size: 14 residues. The V gene's germline CDR1 is MNHNY and CDR2 SVGAGI (reference sequence). CDR3 region: CASRDDRVSNEQFF. The CDR3 DNA reads as TGTGCCAGCAGAGACGACAGGGTTTCGAATGAGCAGTTCTTC.

This chain joins TRBV5-5 and TRBJ1-2; TRBD1 agrees at 7 bases. The germline V gene encodes CDR1 SGHKS and CDR2 YYEKEE (reference sequence). V was pared by 2 bases and J by 3 bases, with 4 bases of the junction left unmatched. The CDR3 loop spans 14 amino acids. The CDR3 DNA is TGTGCCAGCAGCTTAACCGGGACAGACTATGGCTACACCTTC. Protein sequence: CASSLTGTDYGYTF.

The rearrangement uses TRBV5-4 and TRBJ2-1; D not certain. CDR1 SGHNT and CDR2 YYREEE come from the germline V gene (reference sequence). Deletions cut 1 base from V and 4 bases from J, with 6 bases between. The CDR3 is 13 amino acids. The CDR3 coding sequence is TGTGCCAGCAGCTTGTCGGTATACAATGAGCAGTTCTTC. Translation: CASSLSVYNEQFF.

V gene TRBV7-9 combines with J gene TRBJ1-2; 8 bases fit TRBD1. The V gene end was trimmed by 2 bases and the J gene end by 3 bases; junction bases not matched to a gene: 5. There are 15 residues in the CDR3. Germline loops: CDR1 SEHNR, CDR2 FQNEAQ (reference sequence). CDR3 in amino acids: CASSLTMTGDYGYTF. DNA for the CDR3: TGTGCCAGCAGCTTAACCATGACAGGGGACTATGGCTACACCTTC.

This clone was recorded once. The chain employs TRBV6-5 and TRBJ2-7; the D gene is possibly TRBD1 (6 bases). Germline CDR1 is MNHEY and CDR2 is SVGAGI. The CDR3 length is 12 residues. The V and J ends lost 8 bases and 3 bases respectively, with 11 bases between them. CDR3 sequence: CASRDMRYEQYF. The CDR3 DNA follows: TGTGCCAGCCGGGACATGCGCTACGAGCAGTACTTC.

The chain uses TRBV15 and TRBJ1-4; no definite D call. The ends were cut back, 0 bases at V and 8 bases at J, with 7 bases in the middle. The CDR3 has 13 residues. Germline CDR1 reads LNHNV; CDR2 reads YYDKDF (reference sequence). The CDR3 DNA sequence: TGTGCCACCAGCAGAGATCGGTCCGAAAAACTGTTTTTT. This sequence encodes CATSRDRSEKLFF.

The chain has TRBV27 and TRBJ2-3; the D gene is possibly TRBD2 (5 bases). V lost 1 base to trimming and J lost 6 bases, with 14 bases between them. Germline CDR1 is MNHEY and CDR2 is SMNVEV (reference sequence). The CDR3 runs 15 residues. The chain's CDR3 is CASSLFGKLADTQYF. CDR3 sequence (DNA): TGTGCCAGCAGTTTATTTGGGAAATTAGCGGATACGCAGTATTTT.

This chain uses TRBV18 with TRBJ2-7; 7 nucleotides align to TRBD2. Germline CDR1 KGHSH, CDR2 LQKENI. Trimming took 6 bases from V and 2 from J; bases not matched to a gene: 10. CDR3 length equals 15 residues. Written as DNA, the CDR3 is TGTGCCAGCTCCGGGGGAGGGCTGGGAACCTACGAGCAGTACTTC. The encoded protein is CASSGGGLGTYEQYF.

The J gene is TRBJ1-5, the V gene TRBV5-1, with TRBD1 matching 7 bases. The CDR3 contains 15 residues. The germline V gene has CDR1 SGHRS and CDR2 YFSETQ. J was trimmed by 2 bases and V by 0 bases; bases with no gene match: 2. Written as DNA, the CDR3 is TGCGCCAGCAGCTTGGGACAGGGACGCAATCAGCCCCAGCATTTT. Its protein product is CASSLGQGRNQPQHF. The full variable domain, completed using reference TRBV5-1 and TRBJ1-5, is KAGVTQTPRYLIKTRGQQVTLSCSPISGHRSVSWYQQTPGQGLQFLFEYFSETQRNKGNFPGRFSGRQFSNSRSEMNVSTLELGDSALYLCASSLGQGRNQPQHFGDGTRLSIL.

This chain links TRBV2 with TRBJ2-5; 10 bases match TRBD2. The J call could be wrong; TRBJ2-7 is a better fit for the DNA end. This CDR3 spans 15 amino acids. Per the germline V gene, CDR1 is SNHLY and CDR2 is FYNNEI. CDR3 in amino acids: CASRNGLADTYEQYF. DNA for the CDR3: TGTGCCAGCAGAAACGGACTAGCGGACACCTACGAGCAGTACTTC.

The rearrangement links TRBV19 to TRBJ2-1; 9 bases match TRBD1. This CDR3 has 15 amino acids. Per germline, CDR1 LNHDA and CDR2 SQIVND (reference sequence). V dropped 3 bases and J dropped 6; count of bases not matched to a gene: 6. CDR3 residues: CASSIPSDRGNEQFF. For the CDR3, the DNA is TGTGCCAGTAGTATCCCTTCGGACAGGGGCAATGAGCAGTTCTTC.